One sample yielded the 27 T cell receptor beta chains listed below, sequenced in a study of a mutant IDH1 vaccine in newly diagnosed glioma. As to time point: baseline, week 1 (first vaccination visit). This sample's treatment: pre-vaccination baseline after standard-of-care therapy. Only in-frame clones appear in the TCRdb table, and some are missing; sequencing was by immunoSEQ multiplex PCR. The table shows nearly 70,000 clones, with 79% occurring only once. Specimen: PBMCs, collected from a glioma patient treated with radiotherapy, temozolomide or both. These receptors originate from a man aged 50 or older with glioma.

This clone was observed a handful of times. The chain links TRBV5-1 to TRBJ1-2; the match to TRBD1 covers 9 bases. V shed 1 base and J 5 bases; nucleotides not matched to a gene: 9. Germline CDR1 reads SGHRS; CDR2 reads YFSETQ. CDR3 length: 16 amino acids. CDR3 nucleotides: TGCGCCAGCAGCTTGCTCCGGGACAGGGTCGGATATGGCTACACCTTC. Its translation: CASSLLRDRVGYGYTF.

The chain has TRBV28 and TRBJ1-2; D is uncertain. V was pared by 5 bases and J by 5 bases, with 9 bases between. Germline V lookup: CDR1 MDHEN, CDR2 SYDVKM. CDR3 length: 12 residues. The CDR3 bases are TGTGCCAGCAGTAAATTCGGTTATGGCTACACCTTC. Amino acids: CASSKFGYGYTF.

The chain joins TRBV5-1 to TRBJ1-1, with no clear D. Germline V gene data show CDR1 as SGHRS and CDR2 as YFSETQ. Trimming stripped 0 bases from V and 0 bases from J, with 6 bases between. The CDR3 is 14 residues long. CDR3 region: CASSLDSVNTEAFF. CDR3 bases: TGCGCCAGCAGCTTGGACAGCGTGAACACTGAAGCTTTCTTT.

V gene TRBV14 combines with J gene TRBJ2-5; 8 nucleotides match TRBD1. The CDR3 extends over 15 amino acids. The germline CDR1 and CDR2 sequences are SGHDN and FVKESK. The ends lost 4 bases at V and 1 base at J; junction bases unmatched: 5. CDR3 DNA sequence: TGTGCCAGCAGCCCCATTGACAGGGGCCAAGAGACCCAGTACTTC. Translation: CASSPIDRGQETQYF. The whole variable domain, filled in from reference TRBV14 and TRBJ2-5, reads EAGVTQFPSHSVIEKGQTVTLRCDPISGHDNLYWYRRVMGKEIKFLLHFVKESKQDESGMPNNRFLAERTGGTYSTLKVQPAELEDSGVYFCASSPIDRGQETQYFGPGTRLLVL.

The V and J genes are TRBV29-1 and TRBJ2-5; a weak D match, TRBD2 (5 bases). The J call is uncertain, as TRBJ2-7 better fits the DNA end. CDR1 is SQVTM, CDR2 ANQGSEA, per germline. This CDR3 has 12 residues. The CDR3 is CSVEVGAYEQYF. CDR3 DNA sequence: TGCAGCGTTGAGGTGGGAGCCTACGAGCAGTACTTC.

This clone was seen once. This chain joins TRBV15 and TRBJ1-5; no definite D call. Trimming shortened V by 1 base and J by 7 bases, and 5 bases separated the two germline ends. CDR1 is LNHNV and CDR2 is YYDKDF in the germline V gene (reference sequence). The CDR3 contains 12 residues. The DNA for the CDR3 is TGTGCCACCAGCAGAGCCCACCAGCCCCAGCATTTT. This sequence encodes CATSRAHQPQHF.

The chain combines TRBV9 with TRBJ2-5; perhaps TRBD1 as D (7 bases). The length of the CDR3 is 13 residues. Trimming took 4 bases from V and 7 from J, leaving 14 bases between them. Looked up from germline, CDR1 is SGDLS and CDR2 is YYNGEE. The CDR3 reads CASSSGQEGTQYF. The CDR3 region has the DNA TGTGCCAGCAGCAGTGGACAGGAGGGGACCCAGTACTTC.

The chain recombines TRBV4-1 with TRBJ2-7, with D unresolved. Germline CDR1 reads MGHRA; CDR2 reads YSYEKL. The CDR3 loop spans 15 amino acids. Trimming took 2 bases from V and 0 from J, leaving 11 bases between them. CDR3 DNA sequence: TGCGCCAGCAGCCAACCTGAGAGAAACTCCTACGAGCAGTACTTC. This translates into CASSQPERNSYEQYF.

V is TRBV2 and J is TRBJ2-7; possibly TRBD2 for D (6 bases). V was cut by 8 bases and J by 6 bases, with 17 bases left in between. Germline lookup yields CDR1 SNHLY and CDR2 FYNNEI. This CDR3 contains 13 residues. In DNA form, the CDR3 reads TGTGCCAGCGGGGGGAATATCGGGGCCGAGCAGTACTTC. This codes for CASGGNIGAEQYF. Full variable domain (remainder filled in from reference TRBV2 and TRBJ2-7): EPEVTQTPSHQVTQMGQEVILRCVPISNHLYFYWYRQILGQKVEFLVSFYNNEISEKSEIFDDQFSVERPDGSNFTLKIRSTKLEDSAMYFCASGGNIGAEQYFGPGTRLTVT.

The V call is TRBV5-4, the J call TRBJ2-3; D perhaps matches TRBD1 (6 bases). Trimming left V 4 bases short and J 0 bases short, with 9 bases between. The germline gives CDR1 SGHNT, CDR2 YYREEE (reference sequence). The CDR3 sequence is 14 residues long. For the CDR3, the DNA is TGTGCCAGCAGCCGACAGGATAGCACAGATACGCAGTATTTT. It yields the protein CASSRQDSTDTQYF.

The chain has TRBV6-5 and TRBJ1-2; 8 bases are a match to TRBD1. Germline CDR1 and CDR2: MNHEY and SVGAGI. The CDR3 totals 14 residues. Trimming cost V 6 bases and J 8 bases; bases outside gene matches: 11. The CDR3 here is CASSLRDRSAGYTF. CDR3 coding DNA: TGTGCCAGCAGCCTACGGGACAGGTCGGCGGGCTACACCTTC.

The gene calls are TRBV5-1 and TRBJ1-2; D gene unclear. CDR1 is SGHRS and CDR2 is YFSETQ in the germline V gene. The V end lost 0 bases, the J end lost 7 bases, and 16 bases lay between the germline ends. The CDR3 loop spans 15 amino acids. The CDR3 sequence: CASSLEGGGIGGYTF. The DNA for the CDR3 is TGCGCCAGCAGCTTGGAAGGTGGAGGGATCGGTGGCTACACCTTC.

This clone was detected a few times. The genes are TRBV27 and TRBJ1-1; D is ambiguous. Trimming pared 7 bases from V and 6 bases from J, leaving 12 bases between. The CDR3 is 12 amino acids. Germline V gene data show CDR1 as MNHEY and CDR2 as SMNVEV (reference sequence). The CDR3 sequence is CASTSSTAEAFF. The CDR3 DNA reads TGTGCCAGCACCTCCAGCACAGCTGAAGCTTTCTTT.

CDR3 region: CASSFGDRDPYEQYF. The CDR3 nucleotides read TGTGCCAGCAGCTTCGGGGACAGGGACCCCTACGAGCAGTACTTC. The chain has TRBV5-6 and TRBJ2-7; 9 bases map to TRBD1. V lost 2 bases and J lost 2; bases outside the gene matches: 5. This CDR3 has 15 amino acids. From germline, CDR1 is SGHDT and CDR2 YYEEEE.

Only a few counts were recorded for this clone. The chain joins TRBV30 to TRBJ2-7, with D maybe TRBD2 (6 bases). The CDR3 spans 13 residues. Germline assignment: CDR1 GTSNPN and CDR2 SVGIG (reference sequence). V lost 0 bases and J lost 7, with 13 bases in between. Written as DNA, the CDR3 is TGTGCCTGGAGTGTCGGAGGGACGGGGGAGCAGTACTTC. Encoded protein: CAWSVGGTGEQYF.

This clone was observed a few times. The chain links TRBV7-2 to TRBJ1-5; TRBD1 matches at 11 bases. This CDR3 contains 15 residues. CDR1 and CDR2 from the germline V gene are SGHTA and FQGNSA. V lost 5 bases, J lost 4 bases, and 4 bases stayed unmatched. CDR3 nucleotide sequence: TGTGCCAGCAGCGTTGGACAGGGGGCGAATCAGCCCCAGCATTTT. Translating gives CASSVGQGANQPQHF.

The rearrangement uses TRBV2 and TRBJ2-1; D is possibly TRBD2 (6 bases). Trimming removed 4 bases from V and 8 bases from J, with 15 bases in between. CDR1 and CDR2 from the germline V gene are SNHLY and FYNNEI. This CDR3 region has 14 residues. The CDR3 DNA follows: TGTGCCAGCAGTGTAAGACTTTCGGGGGATGAGCAGTTCTTC. This translates into CASSVRLSGDEQFF.

This clone has just one count. The V and J genes are TRBV6-5 and TRBJ1-1; the D gene is possibly TRBD1 (6 bases). The V gene lost 2 bases and the J gene lost 1 base, with 14 bases spanning the gap. The germline V gene has CDR1 MNHEY and CDR2 SVGAGI. The length of the CDR3 is 16 residues. CDR3 in DNA: TGTGCCAGCAGTTACCTCAGACAGGCCGGGAACACTGAAGCTTTCTTT. Its translation is CASSYLRQAGNTEAFF.

This clone came up a few times. The chain has TRBV9 and TRBJ1-1; no clear D gene. The germline gives CDR1 SGDLS, CDR2 YYNGEE. V lost 3 bases, J lost 2 bases, and 11 bases lay in between. This CDR3 spans 14 amino acids. In DNA form, the CDR3 reads TGTGCCAGCAGCGCGGTCCAAGGAAACACTGAAGCTTTCTTT. Translating it yields CASSAVQGNTEAFF.

The chain combines TRBV5-4 with TRBJ2-1; no reliable D call. CDR1 and CDR2 from the germline V gene are SGHNT and YYREEE (reference sequence). Deletions cut 2 bases from V and 5 bases from J, with 11 bases between. The CDR3 has 14 residues. The CDR3 region has the DNA TGTGCCAGCAGCTTAAAGGGAAGCCACAATGAGCAGTTCTTC. Amino acids: CASSLKGSHNEQFF.

A few counts support this clone. The chain carries TRBV19 and TRBJ1-1, with unresolved D. This CDR3 is built from 12 residues. CDR1 is LNHDA and CDR2 is SQIVND in the germline V gene (reference sequence). V lost 10 bases and J 0 bases, leaving 9 bases between the germline ends. The CDR3: CATTFMNTEAFF. The CDR3, as DNA: TGTGCCACCACCTTCATGAACACTGAAGCTTTCTTT.

The chain employs TRBV28 and TRBJ2-1; TRBD1 matches 7 bases. This CDR3 is built from 12 residues. Germline V gene sequence: CDR1 MDHEN, CDR2 SYDVKM. V lost 6 bases to trimming and J lost 14 bases; unmatched junction nucleotides: 10. Here the CDR3 reads CASSLPNRGEFF. As DNA, the CDR3 is TGTGCCAGCAGCCTACCGAACAGGGGTGAGTTCTTC.

The V call is TRBV2, the J call TRBJ2-3; D may be TRBD1 (6 bases). In germline, CDR1 is SNHLY, CDR2 FYNNEI. CDR3 size: 15 residues. V was trimmed by 8 bases and J by 0 bases, leaving 15 bases between them. This CDR3 is CASLDRTASTDTQYF. The CDR3 coding sequence is TGTGCCAGCCTCGACAGGACCGCTAGCACAGATACGCAGTATTTT.

This clone was picked up one time. The J gene is TRBJ2-7, the V gene TRBV14; no definite D call. V was pared by 1 base and J by 4 bases, with 5 bases between. This CDR3 has 12 residues. From germline, CDR1 is SGHDN and CDR2 FVKESK. The CDR3 nucleotides read TGTGCCAGCAGCCAAGTTAGATACGAGCAGTACTTC. Encoded protein: CASSQVRYEQYF.

The rearrangement links TRBV28 to TRBJ1-2; no definite D call. Germline values: CDR1 MDHEN, CDR2 SYDVKM. The CDR3 has 12 residues. V shed 5 bases and J shed 3 bases, with 7 bases lying between them. The chain's CDR3 is CASSVLDYGYTF. The DNA for the CDR3 is TGTGCCAGCAGTGTGTTGGACTATGGCTACACCTTC.

This sequence joins TRBV14 and TRBJ2-3; 7 bases align to TRBD2. Germline V gene data show CDR1 as SGHDN and CDR2 as FVKESK. V was pared by 1 base and J by 6 bases, with 10 bases of the junction left unmatched. The CDR3 consists of 16 residues. The CDR3 here is CASSQVSGLRSDTQYF. CDR3 coding DNA: TGTGCCAGCAGCCAAGTATCGGGACTAAGATCCGATACGCAGTATTTT. The full variable domain, its missing parts supplied by reference TRBV14 and TRBJ2-3, is EAGVTQFPSHSVIEKGQTVTLRCDPISGHDNLYWYRRVMGKEIKFLLHFVKESKQDESGMPNNRFLAERTGGTYSTLKVQPAELEDSGVYFCASSQVSGLRSDTQYFGPGTRLTVL.

The genes are TRBV7-8 and TRBJ1-4; 8 positions match TRBD1. Trimming cost V 7 bases and J 4 bases; bases outside gene matches: 5. The CDR3 is made up of 14 amino acids. CDR1 SGHVS and CDR2 FQNEAQ come from the germline V gene. CDR3 in DNA: TGTGCCAGCAACAGGGGGACAGTTAATGAAAAACTGTTTTTT. It translates to CASNRGTVNEKLFF.